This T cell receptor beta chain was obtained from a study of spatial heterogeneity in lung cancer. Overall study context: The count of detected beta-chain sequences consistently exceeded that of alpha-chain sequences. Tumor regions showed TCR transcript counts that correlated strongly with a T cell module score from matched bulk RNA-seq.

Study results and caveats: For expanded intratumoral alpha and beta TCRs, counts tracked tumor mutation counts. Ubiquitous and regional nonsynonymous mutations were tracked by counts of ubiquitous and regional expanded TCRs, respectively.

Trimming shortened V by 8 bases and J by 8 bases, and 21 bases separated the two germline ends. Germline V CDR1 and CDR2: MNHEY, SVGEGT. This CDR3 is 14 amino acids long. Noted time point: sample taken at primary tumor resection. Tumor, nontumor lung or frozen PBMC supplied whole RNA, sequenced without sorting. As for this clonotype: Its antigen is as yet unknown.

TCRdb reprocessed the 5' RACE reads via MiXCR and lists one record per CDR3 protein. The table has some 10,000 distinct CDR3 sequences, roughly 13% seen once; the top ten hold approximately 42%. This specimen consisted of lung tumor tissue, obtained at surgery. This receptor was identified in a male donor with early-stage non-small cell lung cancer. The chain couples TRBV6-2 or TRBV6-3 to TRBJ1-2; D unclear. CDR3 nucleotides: TGTGCCAGCGCTCTCTGGGCTAGCATGGGCGGCTACACCTTC. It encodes CASALWASMGGYTF.